This T cell receptor beta chain derives from a study of T-cell memory formation after mild COVID-19. TCRdb reprocessed the 5' RACE reads via MiXCR and lists one record per CDR3 protein. Here the sample spans approximately 350,000 distinct CDR3 sequences, approximately 15% being singletons. Ten or more counts support this clonotype. The CDR3 covers 16 residues. Germline assignment: CDR1 SGHTA and CDR2 FQGNSA. V dropped 3 bases and J dropped 5; count of bases not matched to a gene: 7. Sequences were obtained from PBMCs or a T cell subset sorted from them (not recorded which). V usage is TRBV7-2 and J usage is TRBJ2-3; TRBD2 matches at 11 bases. The TCR originated in a man aged 18 to 35 who had mild COVID-19 (a few samples of this study predate the infection). Cell type and time point are not known. CDR3 sequence (DNA): TGTGCCAGCAGCTTGCACCGACTAGCGGGGCAAGATACGCAGTATTTT. It encodes CASSLHRLAGQDTQYF.